This T cell receptor beta chain was identified during a study of early T cells in non-severe SARS-CoV-2 infection. TCRdb called the 5' RACE reads again in MiXCR, with one record for every CDR3 protein. The sample holds about 56,000 distinct CDR3 sequences, approximately 12% seen once. This clonotype was counted ten times or more. Germline-derived CDR1 and CDR2 are SEHNR and FQNEAQ (reference sequence). The V gene end was trimmed by 6 bases and the J gene end by 2 bases; junction bases not matched to a gene: 6. There are 15 residues in the CDR3. The sequenced sample was whole blood. This chain connects TRBV7-9 to TRBJ1-5, with 8 bases identical to TRBD1. The sequence derives from an adult who was a healthcare worker with PCR-confirmed SARS-CoV-2 infection or an uninfected control (not recorded which). The CDR3 loop is CASSSQGVGNQPQHF. The CDR3 DNA reads as TGTGCCAGCAGTTCACAGGGGGTAGGCAATCAGCCCCAGCATTTT.